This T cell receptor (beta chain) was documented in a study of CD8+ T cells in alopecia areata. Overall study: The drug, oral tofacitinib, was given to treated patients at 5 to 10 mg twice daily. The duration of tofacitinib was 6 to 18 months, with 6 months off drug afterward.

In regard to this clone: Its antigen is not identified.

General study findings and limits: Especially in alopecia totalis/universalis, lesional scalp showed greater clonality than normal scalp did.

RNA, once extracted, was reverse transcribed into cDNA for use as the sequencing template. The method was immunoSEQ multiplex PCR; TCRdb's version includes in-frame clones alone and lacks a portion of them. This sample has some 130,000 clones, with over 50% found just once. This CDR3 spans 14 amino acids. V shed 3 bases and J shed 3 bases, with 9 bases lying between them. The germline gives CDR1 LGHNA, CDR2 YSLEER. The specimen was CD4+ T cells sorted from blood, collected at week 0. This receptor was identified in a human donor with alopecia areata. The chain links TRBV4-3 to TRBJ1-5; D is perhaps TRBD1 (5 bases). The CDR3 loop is CASSQQGSNQPQHF. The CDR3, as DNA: TGCGCCAGCAGCCAGCAGGGATCCAATCAGCCCCAGCATTTT.